The TCR beta chain described here comes from a study of cytomegalovirus exposure and HLA in healthy donors. On the study more broadly: Among about 200 million T cells, an earlier analysis found 90 million to 130 million unique TCR beta sequences. Early release data held 85 million or so unique TCRs from HLA-typed donors.

There are 14 residues in the CDR3. Germline V gene lookup returns CDR1 SQVTM and CDR2 ANQGSEA. With V trimmed by 8 bases and J by 6 bases, 11 bases remained unmatched. About this clone itself: Its cognate antigen is unknown.

General study points: Donors were assumed by presence/absence analyses to have roughly uniform sequencing depth. TCR sequences were mostly rare, though some public TCRs occurred in many donors.

The PCR made use of 60 Vbeta and 13 Jbeta primers. The data were produced by immunoSEQ multiplex PCR, yet TCRdb's version contains in-frame clones alone and is incomplete. The data show around 92,000 clones, with roughly 82% seen just once and roughly 7.7% held by the top ten. Sequencing was carried out using PBMCs. The TCR comes from a human donor in good health. This rearrangement joins TRBV29-1 to TRBJ1-1, with 11 bases aligning to TRBD1. The chain's CDR3 is CSFRTGGTRAEAFF. Here the CDR3 DNA reads TGCAGCTTCCGGACAGGGGGCACGAGAGCTGAAGCTTTCTTT.